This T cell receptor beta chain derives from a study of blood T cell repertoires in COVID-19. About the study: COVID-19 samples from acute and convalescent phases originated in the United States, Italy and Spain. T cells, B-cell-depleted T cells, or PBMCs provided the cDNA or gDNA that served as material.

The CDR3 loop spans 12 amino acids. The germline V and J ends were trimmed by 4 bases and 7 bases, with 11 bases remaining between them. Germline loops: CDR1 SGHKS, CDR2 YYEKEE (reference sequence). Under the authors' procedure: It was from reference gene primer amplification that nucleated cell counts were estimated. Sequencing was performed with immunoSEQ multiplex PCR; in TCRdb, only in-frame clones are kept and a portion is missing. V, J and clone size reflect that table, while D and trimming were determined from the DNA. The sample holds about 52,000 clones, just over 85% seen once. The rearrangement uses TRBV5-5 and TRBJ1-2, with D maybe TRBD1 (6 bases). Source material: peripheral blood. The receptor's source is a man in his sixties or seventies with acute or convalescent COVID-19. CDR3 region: CASSLGTTGYTF. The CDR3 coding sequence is TGTGCCAGCAGCCTGGGGACAACTGGCTACACCTTC. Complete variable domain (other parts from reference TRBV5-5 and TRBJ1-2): DAGVTQSPTHLIKTRGQQVTLRCSPISGHKSVSWYQQVLGQGPQFIFQYYEKEERGRGNFPDRFSARQFPNYSSELNVNALLLGDSALYLCASSLGTTGYTFGSGTRLTVV.